The clone carrying this T cell receptor beta chain has at least ten counts. Cohorts were assigned according to the clinical history that participants reported. Recovered status in Cohort 3 required two negative PCRs, clearance, or symptom resolution. Trimming took off 6 bases at V and 3 bases at J, with 14 bases between the two ends. The CDR3 runs to 14 residues. The V gene's germline CDR1 is LGHDT and CDR2 YNNKEL (reference sequence). The data belong to a study of blood T cell repertoires in COVID-19. About the study: PBMCs, B-cell-depleted T cells, or T cells provided the cDNA or gDNA that made up the material.

Methods used by the authors: Reference gene primer amplification gave estimated nucleated cell counts. Data came from immunoSEQ multiplex PCR; TCRdb stores just in-frame clones and leaves some out. That table gives V, J and clone size, and the DNA gave D and trimming. The sample shows fewer than 350,000 clones, 87% of them seen only once. This receptor was taken from a woman in her 40s who had recovered from COVID-19. Sequencing was performed on PBMCs or T cells enriched from blood (not recorded which). The chain uses TRBV3-1 (or the pseudogene TRBV3-2) and TRBJ1-1; D may be TRBD1 (5 bases). This CDR3 reads CASRSRGQDTEAFF. CDR3 bases: TGTGCCAGCAGATCAAGGGGTCAGGACACTGAAGCTTTCTTT.